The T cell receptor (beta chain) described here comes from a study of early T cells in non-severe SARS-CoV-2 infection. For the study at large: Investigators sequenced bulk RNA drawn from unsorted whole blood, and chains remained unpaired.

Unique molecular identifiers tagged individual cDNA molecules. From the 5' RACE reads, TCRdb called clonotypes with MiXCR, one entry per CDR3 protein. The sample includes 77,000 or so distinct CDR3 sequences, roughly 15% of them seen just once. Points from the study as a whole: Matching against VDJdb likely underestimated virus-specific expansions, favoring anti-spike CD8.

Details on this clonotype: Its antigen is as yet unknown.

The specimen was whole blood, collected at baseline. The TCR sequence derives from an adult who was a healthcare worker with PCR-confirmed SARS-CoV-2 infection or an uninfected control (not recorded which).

The CDR3 protein is CASSSDNLSTDTQYF. The CDR3 DNA is TGCGCCAGCAGCTCGGACAACCTAAGCACAGATACGCAGTATTTT. This chain uses TRBV5-1 with TRBJ2-3; a possible D gene is TRBD1 (5 bases). The V end was cut by 3 bases, the J end by 0 bases, with 11 bases between. This CDR3 is built from 15 residues. Germline V CDR1 and CDR2: SGHRS, YFSETQ.